This T cell receptor beta chain was sequenced for a study of blood T cell repertoires in COVID-19. In the study overall: Nucleic acid was either cDNA or gDNA, and it came from T cells, B-cell-depleted T cells, or PBMCs.

Per the original methods: Amplification of reference gene primers was used by the study to estimate nucleated cell counts. Clones were sequenced by immunoSEQ multiplex PCR, and TCRdb holds only the in-frame ones, with some missing. That table furnishes V, J and clone size, whereas the DNA furnished D and trimming. This sample carries more than 150,000 clones, over 75% of them seen once, and the ten largest clones take 10% to 15%. This receptor was identified in a man between 65 and 85 years old who had recovered from COVID-19. Sequenced input: peripheral blood.

The CDR3 region is CASKQGVIYGYTF. CDR3 bases: TGTGCCAGCAAACAGGGGGTCATCTATGGCTACACCTTC. The chain links TRBV6-5 to TRBJ1-2, with 8 bases lining up with TRBD1. Per germline, CDR1 MNHEY and CDR2 SVGAGI. The CDR3 totals 13 residues. J lost 4 bases, V lost 7 bases, and 5 bases had no gene match.